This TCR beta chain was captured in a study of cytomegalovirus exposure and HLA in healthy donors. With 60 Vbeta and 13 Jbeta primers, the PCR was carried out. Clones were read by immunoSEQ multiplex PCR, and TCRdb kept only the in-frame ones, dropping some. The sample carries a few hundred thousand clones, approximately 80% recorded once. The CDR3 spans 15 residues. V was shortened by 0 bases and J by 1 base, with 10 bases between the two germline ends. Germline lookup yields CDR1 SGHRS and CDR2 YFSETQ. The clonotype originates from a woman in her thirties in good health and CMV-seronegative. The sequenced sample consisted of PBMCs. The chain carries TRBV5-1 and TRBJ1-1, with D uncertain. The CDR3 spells CASSLGSETNTEAFF. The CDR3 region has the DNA TGCGCCAGCAGCTTGGGATCGGAGACGAACACTGAAGCTTTCTTT.